These 9 T cell receptor beta chains came from one sample sequenced in a study of blood T cell repertoires in COVID-19. Clones were sequenced by immunoSEQ multiplex PCR, and TCRdb holds only the in-frame ones, with some missing. Of 200,000 to 300,000 clones in the sample, about 79% were seen once. The sample taken for sequencing was peripheral blood. The receptors originated from a woman aged 80 or over with acute or convalescent COVID-19.

The V and J genes are TRBV6-5 and TRBJ2-2; D is uncertain. V shed 1 base and J shed 0 bases, with 6 bases lying between them. Germline CDR1 and CDR2: MNHEY and SVGAGI. The CDR3 length is 15 residues. The CDR3 coding sequence is TGTGCCAGCAGTTACTTGCGGACGAACACCGGGGAGCTGTTTTTT. This codes for CASSYLRTNTGELFF.

V usage is TRBV5-1 and J usage is TRBJ2-7, with TRBD1 identical over 8 bases. Trimming took 4 bases from V and 3 from J; bases not matched to a gene: 6. Germline V CDR1 and CDR2: SGHRS, YFSETQ. CDR3 length equals 14 residues. This CDR3 reads CASSHQGANYEQYF. In nucleotides, the CDR3 is TGCGCCAGCAGCCATCAGGGGGCAAACTACGAGCAGTACTTC.

CDR3 DNA: TGCGCCAGCAGCTTGGCGACAGGGGCCATGAACACTGAAGCTTTCTTT. Translated, it gives CASSLATGAMNTEAFF. The V call is TRBV5-1, the J call TRBJ1-1; the match to TRBD1 covers 8 bases. Germline lookup yields CDR1 SGHRS and CDR2 YFSETQ. The V segment lost 0 bases and the J segment 0 bases; nucleotides outside the gene matches: 4. This CDR3 is 16 amino acids long.

This clone was observed once. This rearrangement joins TRBV2 to TRBJ2-5, with 8 bases aligning to TRBD1. J gave up 3 bases and V 9 bases, and 12 bases lay outside the gene matches. CDR1 is SNHLY and CDR2 is FYNNEI in the germline V gene. The CDR3 consists of 15 residues. CDR3 protein: CASSGTGAYKETQYF. For the CDR3, the DNA is TGTGCCAGTTCCGGGACAGGAGCCTACAAAGAGACCCAGTACTTC.

The chain has TRBV3-1 (or the pseudogene TRBV3-2) and TRBJ1-3, with D perhaps TRBD1 (6 bases). Germline V gene lookup returns CDR1 LGHDT and CDR2 YNNKEL (reference sequence). The CDR3 covers 20 residues. V was shortened by 2 bases and J by 0 bases, with 23 bases between the two germline ends. In DNA, the CDR3 is TGTGCCAGCAGCCAACCAAAGGGGGAAGTCCCTAGGAGCTCTGGAAACACCATATATTTT. Translation: CASSQPKGEVPRSSGNTIYF.

The rearrangement uses TRBV7-9 and TRBJ2-7; 9 nucleotides line up with TRBD1. Germline-derived CDR1 and CDR2 are SEHNR and FQNEAQ (reference sequence). The CDR3 length is 15 residues. V was clipped by 0 bases and J by 5 bases; unmatched bases: 5. Written as DNA, the CDR3 is TGTGCCAGCAGCTTAGCCGGGACAGGGCGGAACGAGCAGTACTTC. Residues: CASSLAGTGRNEQYF.

In its sample, this clone was seen a few times. Other DNA variants within this sample encode the same CDR3. This chain uses TRBV2 with TRBJ1-5; 8 bases line up with TRBD1. Germline-derived CDR1 and CDR2 are SNHLY and FYNNEI. The CDR3 totals 14 residues. J lost 2 bases, V lost 6 bases, and 3 bases had no gene match. The CDR3 DNA reads TGTGCCAGCAGCGGACAGGGAGGCAATCAGCCCCAGCATTTT. This sequence encodes CASSGQGGNQPQHF.

The gene calls are TRBV15 and TRBJ2-4; maybe TRBD2 (7 bases). The V end lost 0 bases, the J end lost 7 bases, and 13 bases lay between the germline ends. The CDR3 runs to 15 residues. Looked up from germline, CDR1 is LNHNV and CDR2 is YYDKDF (reference sequence). The CDR3 is CATSRDSGEGNIQYF. The CDR3 nucleotides read TGTGCCACCAGCAGAGACTCAGGGGAGGGGAACATTCAGTACTTC.

The chain uses TRBV2 and TRBJ1-5; D gene unclear. Germline CDR1 reads SNHLY; CDR2 reads FYNNEI. CDR3 length: 13 amino acids. With 7 bases removed from V and 7 bases from J, the gap between germline ends came to 14 bases. DNA of the CDR3: TGTGCCAGCACCCTGACAAGAAACCAGCCCCAGCATTTT. Amino acid sequence: CASTLTRNQPQHF.